Below are 17 T cell receptor beta chains sequenced from a single sample in a study of CD8 T cells in Susac syndrome. Reverse transcription used about 0.45 to 1 ug RNA and random hexamers. From the immunoSEQ multiplex PCR reads, TCRdb called clonotypes with MiXCR, one entry per CDR3 protein. This sample carries under 200,000 distinct CDR3 sequences, over 90% of them seen once, and the ten largest clones take 0.15% to 0.2%. Sequenced material: CD8+ T cells from PBMCs. These receptors were collected from a human donor with Susac syndrome.

Here the CDR3 reads CAWRVTGGRKKLFF. The CDR3 coding sequence is TGTGCCTGGAGGGTGACAGGGGGCCGGAAAAAACTGTTTTTT. This rearrangement joins TRBV30 to TRBJ1-4, with TRBD1 identical over 10 bases. Trimming took 3 bases from V and 9 from J; bases not matched to a gene: 7. Germline V gene lookup returns CDR1 GTSNPN and CDR2 SVGIG (reference sequence). The CDR3 contains 14 residues.

This sequence joins TRBV15 and TRBJ2-1; D uncertain. The ends were cut back, 1 base at V and 10 bases at J, with 14 bases in the middle. The germline CDR1 and CDR2 sequences are LNHNV and YYDKDF (reference sequence). The CDR3 contains 14 residues. CDR3: CATSRGSETEEQFF. CDR3 bases: TGTGCCACCAGCAGAGGGAGCGAAACAGAAGAGCAGTTCTTC.

CDR3 sequence: CSVGGQENTEAFF. CDR3 nucleotide sequence: TGCAGCGTTGGTGGTCAGGAGAACACTGAAGCTTTCTTT. This chain uses TRBV29-1 with TRBJ1-1, with unresolved D. Trimming removed 4 bases at V and 1 base at J, with 10 bases between. CDR3 length equals 13 residues. The V gene's germline CDR1 is SQVTM and CDR2 ANQGSEA.

The V call is TRBV9, the J call TRBJ2-1, with 10 bases matching TRBD2. V was pared by 0 bases and J by 2 bases, with 11 bases of the junction left unmatched. The V gene's germline CDR1 is SGDLS and CDR2 YYNGEE. The CDR3 loop spans 19 amino acids. The CDR3 protein is CASSVGGSGRPSAYNEQFF. The CDR3 DNA follows: TGTGCCAGCAGCGTAGGTGGTAGCGGGAGGCCCTCTGCCTACAATGAGCAGTTCTTC.

The V gene is TRBV30, the J gene TRBJ2-2; maybe TRBD2 (5 bases). Germline-derived CDR1 and CDR2 are GTSNPN and SVGIG (reference sequence). V gave up 1 base and J gave up 7 bases, with 13 bases separating them. The CDR3 loop spans 14 amino acids. The CDR3 reads CAWSGGIGGGELFF. CDR3 nucleotide sequence: TGTGCCTGGAGTGGAGGAATTGGAGGCGGGGAGCTGTTTTTT.

This chain joins TRBV11-2 and TRBJ2-7, with 7 bases that match TRBD2. V shed 4 bases, J shed 0 bases, and the junction held 6 bases outside the gene matches. The CDR3 is 15 amino acids. Germline V gives CDR1 SGHAT, CDR2 FQNNGV. CDR3 nucleotide sequence: TGTGCCAGCAGCTCAACTAGCGCCTTCTCCTACGAGCAGTACTTC. This sequence encodes CASSSTSAFSYEQYF.

The J gene is TRBJ2-5, the V gene TRBV20-1, with D perhaps matching TRBD1 or TRBD2 (5 bases each). CDR1 and CDR2 from the germline V gene are DFQATT and SNEGSKA (reference sequence). This CDR3 has 15 residues. Trimming removed 3 bases from V and 5 bases from J, with 19 bases in between. This CDR3 reads CSASPLGGGTETQYF. CDR3 nucleotides: TGCAGTGCTAGTCCTCTGGGTGGGGGTACGGAGACCCAGTACTTC.

V is TRBV7-9 and J is TRBJ2-1; 9 positions match TRBD2. CDR3 length: 17 amino acids. The V segment lost 4 bases and the J segment 4 bases; nucleotides outside the gene matches: 11. Looked up from germline, CDR1 is SEHNR and CDR2 is FQNEAQ (reference sequence). CDR3 sequence reads: CASSSNLAGVGYNEQFF. As DNA, the CDR3 is TGTGCCAGCAGCTCGAATTTAGCGGGAGTGGGGTACAATGAGCAGTTCTTC.

The genes are TRBV6-2 or TRBV6-3 and TRBJ2-7; no firm D call. This CDR3 has 12 residues. With 3 bases removed from V and 2 bases from J, the gap between germline ends came to 5 bases. Germline CDR1 is MNHEY and CDR2 is SVGEGT. CDR3 region: CASSYLTYEQYF. CDR3 DNA sequence: TGTGCCAGCAGTTATTTAACCTACGAGCAGTACTTC.

The chain joins TRBV19 to TRBJ2-1; 10 bases are shared with TRBD2. Trimming at V came to 6 bases and at J to 10 bases, leaving 3 bases not matched to a gene. The CDR3 covers 12 residues. Germline CDR1 LNHDA, CDR2 SQIVND (reference sequence). DNA for the CDR3: TGTGCCAGTAGCCGGGGACTAGCGGAGCAGTTCTTC. The encoded protein is CASSRGLAEQFF.

The V and J genes are TRBV2 and TRBJ1-2, with D tentatively TRBD1 (5 bases). V was shortened by 10 bases and J by 8 bases, with 14 bases between the two germline ends. The CDR3 is made up of 11 amino acids. Germline values: CDR1 SNHLY, CDR2 FYNNEI. For the CDR3, the DNA is TGTGCCATACAGGACATCACCGGCTACACCTTC. Its translation is CAIQDITGYTF.

V and J are TRBV7-2 and TRBJ2-2, with 7 bases lining up with TRBD1. CDR1 and CDR2 (germline): SGHTA, FQGNSA. This CDR3 has 16 amino acids. J was trimmed by 1 base and V by 6 bases; bases with no gene match: 8. The CDR3 region is CASSLTGAVNTGELFF. CDR3 bases: TGTGCCAGCAGTTTAACAGGGGCCGTGAACACCGGGGAGCTGTTTTTT.

V and J are TRBV30 and TRBJ1-1; perhaps TRBD1 as D (5 bases). In germline, CDR1 is GTSNPN, CDR2 SVGIG (reference sequence). With 2 bases removed from V and 2 bases from J, the gap between germline ends came to 15 bases. The CDR3 contains 15 residues. CDR3 residues: CAWSTNRGRNTEAFF. DNA for the CDR3: TGTGCCTGGAGTACGAACCGGGGGAGAAACACTGAAGCTTTCTTT.

The chain has TRBV27 and TRBJ2-1, with 13 nucleotides matching TRBD2. The CDR3 is 16 residues long. The germline V gene encodes CDR1 MNHEY and CDR2 SMNVEV (reference sequence). V gave up 6 bases and J gave up 4 bases; unmatched junction bases: 6. CDR3 coding DNA: TGTGCCAGCAGACCTTCGGGACTAGCGGGGTACAATGAGCAGTTCTTC. Protein: CASRPSGLAGYNEQFF.

The J gene is TRBJ2-1, the V gene TRBV6-5, with D possibly being TRBD2 (7 bases). The V gene lost 0 bases and the J gene lost 5 bases, with 14 bases spanning the gap. The CDR3 length is 16 residues. Germline V lookup: CDR1 MNHEY, CDR2 SVGAGI. The DNA for the CDR3 is TGTGCCAGCAGTTACTCGAGGCGGGGGCCTCACAATGAGCAGTTCTTC. Protein: CASSYSRRGPHNEQFF.

The chain uses TRBV28 and TRBJ2-1; D possibly corresponds to TRBD2 (5 bases). The CDR3 spans 14 residues. Germline CDR1 and CDR2: MDHEN and SYDVKM. The V end was cut by 5 bases, the J end by 5 bases, with 13 bases between. The CDR3 coding sequence is TGTGCCAGCAGTATGCGGGTAGCCCACAATGAGCAGTTCTTC. The encoded protein is CASSMRVAHNEQFF.

The CDR3 loop is CASSLGTSNEAFF. The CDR3 DNA reads TGTGCCAGCAGTTTGGGGACTTCGAATGAAGCTTTCTTT. V usage is TRBV12-3 or TRBV12-4 and J usage is TRBJ1-1, with D maybe TRBD1 (5 bases). CDR3 length: 13 residues. The V end was cut by 3 bases, the J end by 7 bases, with 12 bases between.